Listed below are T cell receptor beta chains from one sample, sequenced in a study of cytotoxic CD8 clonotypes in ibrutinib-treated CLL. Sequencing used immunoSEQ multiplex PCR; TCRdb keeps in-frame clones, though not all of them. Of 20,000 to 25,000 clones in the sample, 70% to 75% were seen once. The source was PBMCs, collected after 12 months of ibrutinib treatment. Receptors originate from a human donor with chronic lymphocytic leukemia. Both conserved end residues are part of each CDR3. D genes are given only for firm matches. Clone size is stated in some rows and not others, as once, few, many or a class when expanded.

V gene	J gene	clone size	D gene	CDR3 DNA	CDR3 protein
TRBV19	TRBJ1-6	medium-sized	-	TGTGCCAGTAGTATGTTGGTGCAAGGTTCACCCCTCCACTTT	CASSMLVQGSPLHF
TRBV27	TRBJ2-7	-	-	TGTGCCAGCAGTTCCTTCCCCAGCGAGCAGTACTTC	CASSSFPSEQYF
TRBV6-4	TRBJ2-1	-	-	TGTGCCAGCAGTGTAGGGCCGTTACAGTTCTTC	CASSVGPLQFF
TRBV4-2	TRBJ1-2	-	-	TGTGCCAGCAGCCAAGATGTCGGGCGGAGCTATGGCTACACCTTC	CASSQDVGRSYGYTF
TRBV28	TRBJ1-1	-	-	TGTGCCAGCAGGATACAGGGTTTGAACACTGAAGCTTTCTTT	CASRIQGLNTEAFF
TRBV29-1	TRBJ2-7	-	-	TGCAGCGTACTAACGGCAGGGAGCTCCTACGAGCAGTACTTC	CSVLTAGSSYEQYF
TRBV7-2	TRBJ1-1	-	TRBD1	TGTGCCAGCAGCACGACAGGGAGGAGTGAAGCTTTCTTT	CASSTTGRSEAFF
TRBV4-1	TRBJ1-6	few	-	TGCGCCAGCAGCGCACATAATTCACCCCTCCACTTT	CASSAHNSPLHF
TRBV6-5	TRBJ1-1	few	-	TGTGCCAGCAGTGACTCCCTGTCCACTGAAGCTTTCTTT	CASSDSLSTEAFF
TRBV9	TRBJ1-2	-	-	TGTGCCAGCAGCGAAGCCCGCGGGATTTATGGCTACACCTTC	CASSEARGIYGYTF
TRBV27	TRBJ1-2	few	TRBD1	TGTGCCAGCAGGATCACAGGGGGTTATGGCTACACCTTC	CASRITGGYGYTF
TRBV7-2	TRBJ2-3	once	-	TGTGCCAGCAGCTTAGGCGCAGTTAGCACAGATACGCAGTATTTT	CASSLGAVSTDTQYF
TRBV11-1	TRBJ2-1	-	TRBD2	TGTGCCAGCAGCCCGGGCGGGGGGGCCCTCAATGAGCAGTTCTTC	CASSPGGGALNEQFF
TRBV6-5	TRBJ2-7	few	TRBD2	TGTGCCAGCAGTGGGAGGGGTAGCTCCTACGAGCAGTACTTC	CASSGRGSSYEQYF
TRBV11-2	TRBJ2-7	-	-	TGTGCCAGCAGCCTCATCGCAGGTAGCTCCTACGAGCAGTACTTC	CASSLIAGSSYEQYF
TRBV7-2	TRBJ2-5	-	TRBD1	TGTGCCAGCAGCTCCGGGACAGGACAAGAGACCCAGTACTTC	CASSSGTGQETQYF
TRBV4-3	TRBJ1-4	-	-	TGCGCCAGCAGCCCCTTGACAACTAATGAAAAACTGTTTTTT	CASSPLTTNEKLFF
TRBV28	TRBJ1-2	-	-	TGTGCCAGCAGTCCCTTGTTGAAGAGTGGCTACACCTTC	CASSPLLKSGYTF
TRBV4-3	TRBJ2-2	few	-	TGCGCCAGCAGCCAAGACAGGGTTCGGGGCGGGGAGCTGTTTTTT	CASSQDRVRGGELFF
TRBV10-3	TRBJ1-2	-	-	TGTGCCATCAGTGAATCCGCTAACTATGGCTACACCTTC	CAISESANYGYTF
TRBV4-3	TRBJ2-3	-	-	TGCGCCAGCAGCCAAGGGGGTGGGGGAGCCGTTAATCCCGATACGCAGTATTTT	CASSQGGGGAVNPDTQYF
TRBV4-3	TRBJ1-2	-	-	TGCGCCAGCAGCCCGGAGGGGGGAGGCCTTAACTATGGCTACACCTTC	CASSPEGGGLNYGYTF
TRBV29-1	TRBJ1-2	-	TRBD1	TGCAGCGCCCTACGGGACAGGGATGGCTACACCTTC	CSALRDRDGYTF
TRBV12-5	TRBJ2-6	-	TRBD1	TGTGCTAGTGGTTTCCAGACAGGGACATCTGGGGCCAACGTCCTGACTTTC	CASGFQTGTSGANVLTF
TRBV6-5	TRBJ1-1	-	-	TGTGCCAGCAGGCGCGGGACGGTTATTAACACTGAAGCTTTCTTT	CASRRGTVINTEAFF
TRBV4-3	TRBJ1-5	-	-	TGCGCCAGCAGCCCCGGACAACGTAGCAATCAGCCCCAGCATTTT	CASSPGQRSNQPQHF
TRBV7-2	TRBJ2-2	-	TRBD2	TGTGCCAGCAGCTTGAGCGGGGGAAAGGGGGAGCTGTTTTTT	CASSLSGGKGELFF
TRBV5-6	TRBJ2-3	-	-	TGTGCCAGCAGCTCGGGACTTTCTAACACAGATACGCAGTATTTT	CASSSGLSNTDTQYF
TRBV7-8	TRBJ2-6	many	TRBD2	TGTGCCAGCAGCTTAAGCGGGACGCCCTCTGGGGCCAACGTCCTGACTTTC	CASSLSGTPSGANVLTF
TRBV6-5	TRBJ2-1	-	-	TGTGCCAGCAGTTACGTGGCGGCGAGCTCCTACAATGAGCAGTTCTTC	CASSYVAASSYNEQFF
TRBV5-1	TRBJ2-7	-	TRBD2	TGCGCCAGCAGCTTGGGGCGGGGGGACTTCTACGAGCAGTACTTC	CASSLGRGDFYEQYF
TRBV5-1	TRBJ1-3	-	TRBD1	TGCGCCAGCAGTAGGGACAGCTCTGGAAACACCATATATTTT	CASSRDSSGNTIYF
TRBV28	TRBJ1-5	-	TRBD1	TGTGCCAGCAGTTTGACAGGGGTTAGCAATCAGCCCCAGCATTTT	CASSLTGVSNQPQHF
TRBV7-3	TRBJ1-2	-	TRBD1	TGTGCCAGCAGACCCGGAACAGGGGGCGGTGGCTACACCTTC	CASRPGTGGGGYTF
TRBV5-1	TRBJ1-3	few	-	TGCGCCAGCAGCGTGGGGGTCCCCGGAAACACCATATATTTT	CASSVGVPGNTIYF
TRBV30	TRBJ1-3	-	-	TGTGCCTGCCAGGGTGCAGGAAACACCATATATTTT	CACQGAGNTIYF
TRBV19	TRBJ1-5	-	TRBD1	TGTGCCAGTACACAGGGGGGCGGAAGCAATCAGCCCCAGCATTTT	CASTQGGGSNQPQHF
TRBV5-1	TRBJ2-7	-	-	TGCGCCAGCAGCTTATACGGTAACGGCTACGAGCAGTACTTC	CASSLYGNGYEQYF
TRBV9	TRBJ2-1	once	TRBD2	TGTGCCAGCAGCGGACCAACGGGAGGGCGGGGCAATGAGCAGTTCTTC	CASSGPTGGRGNEQFF
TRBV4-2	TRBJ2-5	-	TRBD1	TGTGCCAGCAGCCAAGATTTCGGGACAGGGAGGGAGACCCAGTACTTC	CASSQDFGTGRETQYF
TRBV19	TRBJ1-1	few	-	TGTGCCAGTACCCCCCTATGGGGCGACAGCAAGAACACTGAAGCTTTCTTT	CASTPLWGDSKNTEAFF
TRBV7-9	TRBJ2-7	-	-	TGTGCCAGCAGCTTGACGGGCCTCAGGCTCGAGCAGTACTTC	CASSLTGLRLEQYF
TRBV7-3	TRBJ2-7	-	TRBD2	TGTGCCAGCAGCTGGGGGCTGGGACTAGACCACGAGCAGTACTTC	CASSWGLGLDHEQYF
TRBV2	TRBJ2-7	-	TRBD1	TGTGCCAGCAGTTTGGACAGGGGGAGGTACGAGCAGTACTTC	CASSLDRGRYEQYF
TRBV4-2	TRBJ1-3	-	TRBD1	TGTGCCAGCAGCCAGGTACAGGGGAGCTCTGGAAACACCATATATTTT	CASSQVQGSSGNTIYF
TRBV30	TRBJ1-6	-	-	TGTGCCTGGATGGAGGGAACGGGGTCACCCCTCCACTTT	CAWMEGTGSPLHF
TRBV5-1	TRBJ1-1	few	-	TGCGCCAGCAGCTTGGAGGGGGTGAGCACTGAAGCTTTCTTT	CASSLEGVSTEAFF
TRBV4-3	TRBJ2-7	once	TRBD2	TGCGCCAGCAGCCCCAGCGGGGGGAGCGACGAGCAGTACTTC	CASSPSGGSDEQYF
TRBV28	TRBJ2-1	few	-	TGTGCCAGCAGCCCGCAGCTAAACTCCTACAATGAGCAGTTCTTC	CASSPQLNSYNEQFF
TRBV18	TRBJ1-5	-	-	TGTGCCAGCTCACCATTACAGGGCCCCCAGCCCCAGCATTTT	CASSPLQGPQPQHF
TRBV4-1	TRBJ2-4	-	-	TGCGCCAGCAGCCAAGTATCGGGGGAAAAGAGGAACATTCAGTACTTC	CASSQVSGEKRNIQYF